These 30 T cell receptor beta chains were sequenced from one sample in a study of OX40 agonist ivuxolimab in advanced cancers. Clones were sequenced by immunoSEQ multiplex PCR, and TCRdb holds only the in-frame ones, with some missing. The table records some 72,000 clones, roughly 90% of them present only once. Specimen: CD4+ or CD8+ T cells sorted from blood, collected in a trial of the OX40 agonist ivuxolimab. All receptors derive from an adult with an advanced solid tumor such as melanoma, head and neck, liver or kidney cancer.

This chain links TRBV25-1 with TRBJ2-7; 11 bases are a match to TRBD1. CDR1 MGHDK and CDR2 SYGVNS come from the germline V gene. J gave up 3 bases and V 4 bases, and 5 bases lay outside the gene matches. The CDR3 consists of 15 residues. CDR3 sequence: CASSGLGTGGYEQYF. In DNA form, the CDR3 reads TGTGCCAGCAGTGGCCTCGGGACAGGGGGCTACGAGCAGTACTTC.

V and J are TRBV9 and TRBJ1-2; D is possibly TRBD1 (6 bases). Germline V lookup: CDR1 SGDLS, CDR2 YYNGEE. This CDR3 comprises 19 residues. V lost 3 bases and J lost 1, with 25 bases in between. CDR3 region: CASSAGQGRGPDVNYGYTF. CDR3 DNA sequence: TGTGCCAGCAGCGCGGGACAAGGGAGAGGACCAGACGTTAACTATGGCTACACCTTC.

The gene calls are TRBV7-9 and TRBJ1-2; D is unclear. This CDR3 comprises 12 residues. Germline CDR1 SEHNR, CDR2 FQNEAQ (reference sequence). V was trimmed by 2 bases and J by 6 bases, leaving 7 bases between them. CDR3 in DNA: TGTGCCAGCAGCTTAAAGGCAGATGGCTACACCTTC. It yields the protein CASSLKADGYTF.

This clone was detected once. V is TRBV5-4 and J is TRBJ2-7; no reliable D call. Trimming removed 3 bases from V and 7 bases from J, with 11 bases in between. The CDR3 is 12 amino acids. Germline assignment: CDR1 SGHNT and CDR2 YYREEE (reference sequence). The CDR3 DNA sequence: TGTGCCAGCAGCTACAAAGGCCTGGAGCAGTACTTC. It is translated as CASSYKGLEQYF.

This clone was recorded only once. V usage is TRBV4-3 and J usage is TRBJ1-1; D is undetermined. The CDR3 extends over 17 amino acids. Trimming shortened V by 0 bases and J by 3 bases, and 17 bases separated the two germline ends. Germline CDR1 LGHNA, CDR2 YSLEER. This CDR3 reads CASSQDRSGILYTEAFF. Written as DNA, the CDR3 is TGCGCCAGCAGCCAAGATCGGTCGGGGATTTTGTACACTGAAGCTTTCTTT.

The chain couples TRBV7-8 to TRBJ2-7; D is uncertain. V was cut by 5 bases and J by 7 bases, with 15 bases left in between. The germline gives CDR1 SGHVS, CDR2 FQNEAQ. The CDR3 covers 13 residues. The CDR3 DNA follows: TGTGCCAGCAGCAGTATAATTTTGAGTGAGCAGTACTTC. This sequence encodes CASSSIILSEQYF.

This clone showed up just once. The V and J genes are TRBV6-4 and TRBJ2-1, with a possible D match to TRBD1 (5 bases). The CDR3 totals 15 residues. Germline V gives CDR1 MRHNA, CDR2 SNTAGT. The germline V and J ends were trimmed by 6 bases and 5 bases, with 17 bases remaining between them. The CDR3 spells CASRDTPGIHNEQFF. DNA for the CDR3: TGTGCCAGCAGGGACACCCCCGGCATCCACAATGAGCAGTTCTTC.

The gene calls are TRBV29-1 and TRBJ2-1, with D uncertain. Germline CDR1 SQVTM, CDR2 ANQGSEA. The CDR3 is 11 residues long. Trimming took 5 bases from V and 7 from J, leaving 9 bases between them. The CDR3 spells CSVSPGNEQFF. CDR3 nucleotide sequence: TGCAGCGTTTCGCCCGGGAATGAGCAGTTCTTC.

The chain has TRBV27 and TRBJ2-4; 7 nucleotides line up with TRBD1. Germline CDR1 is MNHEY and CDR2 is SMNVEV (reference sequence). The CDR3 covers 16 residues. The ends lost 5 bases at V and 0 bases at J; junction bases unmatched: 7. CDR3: CASSKTGALAKNIQYF. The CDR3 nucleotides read TGTGCCAGCAGTAAAACAGGGGCCCTAGCCAAAAACATTCAGTACTTC.

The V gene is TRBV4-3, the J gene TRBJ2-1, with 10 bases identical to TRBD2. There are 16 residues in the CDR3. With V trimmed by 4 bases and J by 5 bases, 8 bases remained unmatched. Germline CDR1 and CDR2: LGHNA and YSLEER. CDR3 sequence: CASSPGSSGGDNEQFF. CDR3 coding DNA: TGCGCCAGCAGCCCAGGGTCTAGCGGGGGCGACAATGAGCAGTTCTTC.

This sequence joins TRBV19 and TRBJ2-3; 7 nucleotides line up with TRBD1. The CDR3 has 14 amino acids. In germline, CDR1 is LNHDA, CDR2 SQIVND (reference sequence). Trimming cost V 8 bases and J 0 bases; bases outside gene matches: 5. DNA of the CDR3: TGTGCCAGTTCGACAGGGATTAGCACAGATACGCAGTATTTT. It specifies CASSTGISTDTQYF.

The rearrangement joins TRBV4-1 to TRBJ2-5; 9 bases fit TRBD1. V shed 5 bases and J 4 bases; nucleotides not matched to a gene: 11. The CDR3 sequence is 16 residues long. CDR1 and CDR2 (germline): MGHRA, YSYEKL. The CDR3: CASSGLTGGYGETQYF. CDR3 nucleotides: TGCGCCAGCAGCGGACTGACAGGGGGTTACGGAGAGACCCAGTACTTC.

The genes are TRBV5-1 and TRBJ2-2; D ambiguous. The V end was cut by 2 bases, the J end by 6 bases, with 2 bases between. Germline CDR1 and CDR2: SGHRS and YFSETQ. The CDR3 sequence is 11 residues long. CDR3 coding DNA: TGCGCCAGCAGCTTTGCCGGGGAGCTGTTTTTT. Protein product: CASSFAGELFF. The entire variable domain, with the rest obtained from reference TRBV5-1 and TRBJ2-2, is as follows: KAGVTQTPRYLIKTRGQQVTLSCSPISGHRSVSWYQQTPGQGLQFLFEYFSETQRNKGNFPGRFSGRQFSNSRSEMNVSTLELGDSALYLCASSFAGELFFGEGSRLTVL.

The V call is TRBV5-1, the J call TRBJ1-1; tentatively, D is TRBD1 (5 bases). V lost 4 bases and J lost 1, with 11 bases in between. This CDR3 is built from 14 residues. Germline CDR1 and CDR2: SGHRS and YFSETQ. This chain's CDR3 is CASSVREENTEAFF. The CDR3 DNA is TGCGCCAGCAGCGTCAGGGAGGAGAACACTGAAGCTTTCTTT.

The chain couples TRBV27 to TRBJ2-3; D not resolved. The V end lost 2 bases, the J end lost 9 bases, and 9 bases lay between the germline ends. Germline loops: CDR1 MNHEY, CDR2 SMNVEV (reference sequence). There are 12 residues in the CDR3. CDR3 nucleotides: TGTGCCAGCAGTTTAGGTGGGCGAACGCAGTATTTT. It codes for CASSLGGRTQYF.

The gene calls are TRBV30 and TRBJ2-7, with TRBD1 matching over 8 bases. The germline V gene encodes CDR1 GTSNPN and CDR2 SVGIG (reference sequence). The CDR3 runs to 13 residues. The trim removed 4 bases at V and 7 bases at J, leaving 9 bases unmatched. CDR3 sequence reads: CAWMVRGRREQYF. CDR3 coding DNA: TGTGCCTGGATGGTCAGGGGGCGGCGGGAGCAGTACTTC.

The CDR3 loop reads CASSLVPGSETQHF. Written as DNA, the CDR3 is TGCGCCAGCAGCTTGGTTCCAGGCTCAGAAACCCAGCATTTT. V usage is TRBV5-1 and J usage is TRBJ1-5; D not certain. Germline V CDR1 and CDR2: SGHRS, YFSETQ. There are 14 residues in the CDR3. V was trimmed by 0 bases and J by 11 bases, leaving 15 bases between them. Combining the CDR3 with reference TRBV5-1 and TRBJ1-5 gives the whole variable domain KAGVTQTPRYLIKTRGQQVTLSCSPISGHRSVSWYQQTPGQGLQFLFEYFSETQRNKGNFPGRFSGRQFSNSRSEMNVSTLELGDSALYLCASSLVPGSETQHFGDGTRLSIL.

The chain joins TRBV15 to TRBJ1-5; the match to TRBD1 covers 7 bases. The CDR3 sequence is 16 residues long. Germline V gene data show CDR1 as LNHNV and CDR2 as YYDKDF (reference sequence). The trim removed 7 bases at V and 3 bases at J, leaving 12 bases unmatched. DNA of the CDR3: TGTGCCACCACCGTGGGGACAGAGCCTCTCAATCAGCCCCAGCATTTT. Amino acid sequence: CATTVGTEPLNQPQHF.

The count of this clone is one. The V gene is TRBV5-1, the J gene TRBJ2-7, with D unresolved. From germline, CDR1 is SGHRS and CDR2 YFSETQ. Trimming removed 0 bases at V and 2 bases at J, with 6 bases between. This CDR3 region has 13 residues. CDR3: CASSLGAAYEQYF. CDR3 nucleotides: TGCGCCAGCAGCTTGGGGGCGGCCTACGAGCAGTACTTC.

This CDR3 reads CASSFHQGATNEKLFF. Here the CDR3 DNA reads TGTGCCAGCAGTTTCCACCAGGGCGCAACTAATGAAAAACTGTTTTTT. The J gene is TRBJ1-4, the V gene TRBV27; possibly TRBD1 for D (5 bases). CDR1 and CDR2 (germline): MNHEY, SMNVEV (reference sequence). The V end was cut by 3 bases, the J end by 0 bases, with 11 bases between. CDR3 length equals 16 residues.

CDR3 nucleotides: TGTGCCAGCAGCTCCTGGTCCTATCACAATGAGCAGTTCTTC. Its protein product is CASSSWSYHNEQFF. The rearrangement joins TRBV5-4 to TRBJ2-1, with D unresolved. V lost 3 bases, J lost 5 bases, and 12 bases lay in between. Germline-derived CDR1 and CDR2 are SGHNT and YYREEE (reference sequence). This CDR3 region has 14 residues. The whole variable domain, remainder taken from reference TRBV5-4 and TRBJ2-1, is ETGVTQSPTHLIKTRGQQVTLRCSSQSGHNTVSWYQQALGQGPQFIFQYYREEENGRGNFPPRFSGLQFPNYSSELNVNALELDDSALYLCASSSWSYHNEQFFGPGTRLTVL.

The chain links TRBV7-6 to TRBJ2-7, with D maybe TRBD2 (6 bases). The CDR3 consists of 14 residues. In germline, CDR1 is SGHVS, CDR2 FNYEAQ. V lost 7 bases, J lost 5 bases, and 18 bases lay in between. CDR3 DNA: TGTGCCAGCACCCAGGAGCCGGGGGTCCACGAGCAGTACTTC. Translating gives CASTQEPGVHEQYF.

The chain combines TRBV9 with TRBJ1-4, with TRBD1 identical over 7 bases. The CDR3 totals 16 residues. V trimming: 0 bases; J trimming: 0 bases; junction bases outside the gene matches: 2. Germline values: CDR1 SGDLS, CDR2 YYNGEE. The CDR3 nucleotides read TGTGCCAGCAGCGTAGAAGGGGGCCCAACTAATGAAAAACTGTTTTTT. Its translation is CASSVEGGPTNEKLFF.

The CDR3: CASSESQPRDRVRNIQYF. CDR3 DNA sequence: TGCGCCAGCAGTGAGTCCCAACCCCGGGACAGGGTAAGGAACATTCAGTACTTC. This chain joins TRBV10-1 and TRBJ2-4, with 9 bases fitting TRBD1. Germline V gives CDR1 WNHNN, CDR2 SYGVQD (reference sequence). CDR3 length equals 18 residues. V was clipped by 0 bases and J by 7 bases; unmatched bases: 13.

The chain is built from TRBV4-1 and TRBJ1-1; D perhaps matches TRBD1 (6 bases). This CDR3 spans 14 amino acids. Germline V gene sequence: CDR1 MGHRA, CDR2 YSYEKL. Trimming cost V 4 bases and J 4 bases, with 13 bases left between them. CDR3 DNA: TGCGCCAGCAGCCTCGGCAGGGGACCCACTGAAGCTTTCTTT. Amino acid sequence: CASSLGRGPTEAFF.

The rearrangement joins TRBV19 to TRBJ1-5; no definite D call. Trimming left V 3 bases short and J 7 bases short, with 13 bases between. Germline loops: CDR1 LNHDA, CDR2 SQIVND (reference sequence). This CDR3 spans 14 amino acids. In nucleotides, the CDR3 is TGTGCCAGTAGTATGTTTTCCTTGGAGCAGCCCCAGCATTTT. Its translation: CASSMFSLEQPQHF.

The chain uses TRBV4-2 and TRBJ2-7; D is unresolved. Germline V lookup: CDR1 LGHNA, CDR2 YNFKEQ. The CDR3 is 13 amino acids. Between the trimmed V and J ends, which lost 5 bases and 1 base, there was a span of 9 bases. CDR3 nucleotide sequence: TGTGCCAGCAGCTCCACCCAATCCTACGAGCAGTACTTC. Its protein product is CASSSTQSYEQYF.

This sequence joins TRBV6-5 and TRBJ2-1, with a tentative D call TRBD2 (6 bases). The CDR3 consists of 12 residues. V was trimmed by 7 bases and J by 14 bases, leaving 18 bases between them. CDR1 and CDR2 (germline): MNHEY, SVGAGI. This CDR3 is CASTTGSGGEFF. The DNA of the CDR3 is TGTGCCAGCACGACGGGTAGCGGCGGCGAGTTCTTC.

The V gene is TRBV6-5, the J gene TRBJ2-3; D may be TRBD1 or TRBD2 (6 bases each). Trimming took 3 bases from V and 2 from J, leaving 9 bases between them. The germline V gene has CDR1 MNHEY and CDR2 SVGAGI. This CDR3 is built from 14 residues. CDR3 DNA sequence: TGTGCCAGCAGTTATGGGGGGCCCACAGATACGCAGTATTTT. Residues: CASSYGGPTDTQYF.

The CDR3: CASSWVALQETQYF. CDR3 in DNA: TGTGCCAGCAGCTGGGTGGCGCTGCAAGAGACCCAGTACTTC. The rearrangement links TRBV11-2 to TRBJ2-5; D is unclear. Trimming removed 4 bases from V and 2 bases from J, with 11 bases in between. Looked up from germline, CDR1 is SGHAT and CDR2 is FQNNGV. There are 14 residues in the CDR3.